This is a list of T cell receptor beta chains from one sample in a study of T cells in Graves' hyperthyroidism and ophthalmopathy. TCRdb called the multiplex PCR reads again in MiXCR, with one record for every CDR3 protein. The repertoire has 200,000 to 250,000 distinct CDR3 sequences, about 17% of them found once; the top ten carry less than 35%. Sequencing input: blood. The receptor set was obtained from a woman between 18 and 29 years old with Graves' ophthalmopathy. Both conserved end residues are part of each CDR3. The order of the fields is clone size, V gene, D gene, J gene, CDR3 protein, CDR3 DNA. A D gene is named only where the DNA matches it firmly. The size of a clone is reported for some rows only, either as once, few or many, or as a class for expanded clones.

many	TRBV10-3	-	TRBJ2-7	CAISEETYEQYF	TGTGCCATCAGTGAGGAAACGTACGAGCAGTACTTC
many	TRBV7-8	TRBD1	TRBJ1-5	CASSSRTGLNQPQHF	TGTGCCAGCAGCTCCCGGACAGGGCTGAATCAGCCCCAGCATTTT
many	TRBV7-6	-	TRBJ1-5	CASSHGAFYSNQPQHF	TGTGCCAGCAGCCACGGAGCATTTTATAGCAATCAGCCCCAGCATTTT
once	TRBV2	TRBD2	TRBJ2-1	CASSEPGLAGAVPHNEQFF	TGTGCCAGCAGTGAACCAGGACTAGCGGGAGCAGTGCCACACAATGAGCAGTTCTTC
many	TRBV27	-	TRBJ1-1	CASSFTGTTEAFF	TGTGCCAGCAGTTTTACAGGGACGACTGAAGCTTTCTTT
many	TRBV29-1	TRBD1	TRBJ1-1	CSVVGQLNTEAFF	TGCAGCGTTGTGGGACAGCTGAACACTGAAGCTTTCTTT
many	TRBV6-6	-	TRBJ1-4	CASSYRRGAGNEKLFF	TGTGCCAGCAGTTACCGTCGGGGGGCTGGTAATGAAAAACTGTTTTTT
many	TRBV12-3/TRBV12-4	TRBD1	TRBJ1-2	CASTNPWDSNYGYTF	TGTGCCAGCACCAACCCTTGGGACAGCAACTATGGCTACACCTTC
many	TRBV5-1	TRBD1	TRBJ1-1	CASSPPTGGGTEAFF	TGCGCCAGCAGCCCCCCGACAGGGGGCGGCACTGAAGCTTTCTTT
many	TRBV20-1	TRBD2	TRBJ2-3	CSAVLAATDTQYF	TGCAGTGCTGTGCTAGCGGCGACAGATACGCAGTATTTT
-	TRBV2	TRBD2	TRBJ2-1	CASRGLAGVPFMWEQFF	TGTGCCAGCAGGGGACTAGCGGGAGTCCCCTTCATGTGGGAGCAGTTCTTC
many	TRBV20-1	TRBD1	TRBJ1-5	CSAPTARDRGGQPQHF	TGCAGTGCTCCAACGGCCCGGGACAGGGGAGGTCAGCCCCAGCATTTT
few	TRBV25-1	-	TRBJ2-1	CASSEWMAAPHYEQFF	TGTGCCAGCAGTGAATGGATGGCGGCCCCACACTATGAGCAGTTCTTC
few	TRBV4-1	TRBD2	TRBJ2-5	CASSQDVGGGETQYF	TGCGCCAGCAGCCAAGATGTGGGGGGGGGGGAGACCCAGTACTTC
many	TRBV28	-	TRBJ1-1	CASTAEVNTEAFF	TGTGCCAGCACGGCTGAAGTGAACACTGAAGCTTTCTTT
many	TRBV19	-	TRBJ2-7	CASTAPGSYEQYF	TGTGCCAGCACTGCCCCAGGATCCTACGAGCAGTACTTC
many	TRBV28	TRBD1	TRBJ2-7	CASTSQGAGEQYF	TGTGCCAGCACCTCTCAGGGGGCGGGCGAGCAGTACTTC
many	TRBV6-1	-	TRBJ2-3	CASSRDARDTQYF	TGTGCCAGCAGTAGGGACGCGAGGGATACGCAGTATTTT
many	TRBV15	-	TRBJ1-1	CATSRGGGMNTEAFF	TGTGCCACCAGCAGAGGTGGAGGGATGAACACTGAAGCTTTCTTT
many	TRBV18	TRBD1	TRBJ1-1	CASSPPIFGTGAEAFF	TGTGCCAGCTCACCACCGATTTTTGGGACAGGGGCTGAAGCTTTCTTT
many	TRBV24-1	-	TRBJ2-1	CATSDMGRSYNEQFF	TGTGCCACCAGTGATATGGGCAGATCCTACAATGAGCAGTTCTTC
few	TRBV19	-	TRBJ1-1	CASTRQFSGTEAFF	TGTGCCAGTACCCGACAGTTTTCCGGGACTGAAGCTTTCTTT
-	TRBV5-6	-	TRBJ2-2	CASSEAGGYTGELFF	TGTGCCAGCAGCGAGGCCGGCGGATACACCGGGGAGCTGTTTTTT
-	TRBV11-2	TRBD2	TRBJ2-5	CASSARTSTTYQETQYF	TGTGCCAGCAGCGCCCGGACTAGCACTACGTACCAAGAGACCCAGTACTTC
-	TRBV7-9	-	TRBJ1-2	CASSQAGAFGYTF	TGTGCCAGCAGCCAGGCAGGGGCCTTTGGCTACACCTTC
-	TRBV4-3	TRBD2	TRBJ2-7	CASSPRTSGRGYEQYF	TGCGCCAGCAGCCCTCGGACTAGCGGGAGGGGGTACGAGCAGTACTTC
few	TRBV19	-	TRBJ2-2	CASSIGGVNTGELFF	TGTGCCAGTAGTATCGGCGGGGTGAACACCGGGGAGCTGTTTTTT
many	TRBV12-3/TRBV12-4	-	TRBJ1-1	CASRQTTGLEAFF	TGTGCCAGCAGACAAACAACCGGACTCGAAGCTTTCTTT
many	TRBV29-1	-	TRBJ2-1	CSVPIRNEQFF	TGCAGCGTACCGATTCGCAATGAGCAGTTCTTC
-	TRBV12-3/TRBV12-4	-	TRBJ1-1	CASSIKGGRTTEAFF	TGTGCCAGTAGTATAAAGGGCGGAAGGACCACTGAAGCTTTCTTT
many	TRBV9	TRBD2	TRBJ2-3	CASSARESSTDTQYF	TGTGCCAGCAGCGCGCGGGAGTCGAGCACAGATACGCAGTATTTT
-	TRBV20-1	TRBD1	TRBJ2-7	CSARDPSGGPYEQYF	TGCAGTGCTAGAGATCCATCAGGGGGCCCCTACGAGCAGTACTTC
-	TRBV29-1	-	TRBJ1-4	CSFRLNTGSKGKLFF	TGCAGCTTCCGCCTCAATACAGGGTCCAAAGGGAAACTGTTTTTT
many	TRBV19	-	TRBJ1-5	CASSPSGLTNQPQHF	TGTGCCAGTAGTCCGTCGGGACTGACCAATCAGCCCCAGCATTTT
many	TRBV29-1	-	TRBJ2-1	CSVYPGQYNEQFF	TGCAGCGTGTATCCGGGCCAGTACAATGAGCAGTTCTTC
-	TRBV19	TRBD1	TRBJ1-4	CASSTPGGATNEKLFF	TGTGCCAGTAGTACACCAGGGGGAGCAACTAATGAAAAACTGTTTTTT
many	TRBV11-2	TRBD2	TRBJ2-1	CASSLGRLAGNEQFF	TGTGCCAGCAGCTTAGGGAGGCTAGCGGGGAATGAGCAGTTCTTC
many	TRBV9	-	TRBJ1-6	CASSPRFLGGSPLHF	TGTGCCAGCAGCCCCCGTTTCTTGGGCGGTTCACCCCTCCACTTT
-	TRBV7-9	TRBD1	TRBJ1-3	CASSKRDRAGNTIYF	TGTGCCAGCAGCAAACGGGACAGAGCTGGAAACACCATATATTTT
-	TRBV5-5	TRBD1	TRBJ1-1	CASSRGQVNTETFF	TGTGCCAGCAGCCGCGGACAGGTGAACACTGAAACTTTCTTT
-	TRBV7-3	-	TRBJ1-1	CASSPRVLNTEAFF	TGTGCCAGCAGTCCCCGGGTCCTGAACACTGAAGCTTTCTTT
-	TRBV6-1	TRBD2	TRBJ2-3	CATRYGGGTTDTQYF	TGTGCCACCCGCTATGGCGGGGGGACCACAGATACGCAGTATTTT
many	TRBV27	TRBD2	TRBJ2-7	CASSPTSERGYEQYF	TGTGCCAGCAGTCCCACTAGCGAGAGGGGCTACGAGCAGTACTTC
many	TRBV24-1	TRBD1	TRBJ1-5	CATSDATGTVDQPQHF	TGTGCCACCAGTGACGCAACCGGGACAGTAGATCAGCCCCAGCATTTT
many	TRBV5-1	TRBD2	TRBJ2-1	CASSRNSGEGQFF	TGCGCCAGCAGTCGCAACTCCGGGGAGGGGCAGTTCTTC
few	TRBV2	TRBD1	TRBJ1-2	CASSEYPGGPNYGYTF	TGTGCCAGCAGTGAATATCCAGGGGGCCCAAACTATGGCTACACCTTC
-	TRBV9	-	TRBJ2-7	CASSVDPGRSYEQYF	TGTGCCAGCAGCGTAGATCCGGGGAGGTCCTACGAGCAGTACTTC
-	TRBV7-8	-	TRBJ2-3	CASSQQGGNTDTQYF	TGTGCCAGCAGCCAACAGGGAGGGAACACAGATACGCAGTATTTT
-	TRBV9	-	TRBJ2-2	CASSVAYQNTGELFF	TGTGCCAGCAGCGTAGCTTACCAAAACACCGGGGAGCTGTTTTTT
many	TRBV28	TRBD1	TRBJ2-7	CASSTGTGLHEQYF	TGTGCCAGCAGTACCGGGACAGGGTTGCACGAGCAGTACTTC
-	TRBV20-1	TRBD1	TRBJ2-5	CSAETGEQETQYF	TGCAGTGCAGAGACAGGGGAACAAGAGACCCAGTACTTC
many	TRBV24-1	-	TRBJ2-2	CATSDWVNTGELFF	TGTGCCACCAGTGATTGGGTGAACACCGGGGAGCTGTTTTTT
-	TRBV11-3	TRBD2	TRBJ2-1	CASSSSGTSGREQFF	TGTGCCAGCAGCTCCTCCGGGACTAGCGGGCGTGAGCAGTTCTTC
many	TRBV4-1	-	TRBJ2-7	CASSQGGLLINEQYF	TGCGCCAGCAGCCAAGGGGGGTTGTTGATAAACGAGCAGTACTTC
many	TRBV24-1	TRBD1	TRBJ1-5	CATSAGQGIQPQHF	TGTGCCACCAGTGCCGGACAGGGAATACAGCCCCAGCATTTT
-	TRBV5-1	TRBD2	TRBJ2-3	CASSSGLAGGTQYF	TGCGCCAGCAGCTCCGGACTAGCGGGGGGTACGCAGTATTTT
many	TRBV27	-	TRBJ2-1	CASSLGREQFF	TGTGCCAGCAGTTTAGGGCGAGAGCAGTTCTTC